These 18 T cell receptor beta chains were sequenced from one sample in a study of cytomegalovirus exposure and HLA in healthy donors. Repertoires were generated with immunoSEQ multiplex PCR, while TCRdb's copy carries only in-frame clones and drops some. The data contain roughly 250,000 clones, around 90% of them singletons. The sample taken for sequencing was PBMCs. Source of these receptors: a young woman in good health and CMV-seronegative.

The chain joins TRBV11-2 to TRBJ1-4; D remains ambiguous. This CDR3 is built from 14 residues. Trimming took off 5 bases at V and 4 bases at J, with 11 bases between the two ends. Germline V CDR1 and CDR2: SGHAT, FQNNGV. This CDR3 is CASSTARSNEKLFF. The CDR3 DNA reads as TGTGCCAGCAGCACCGCCCGGAGTAATGAAAAACTGTTTTTT.

V and J are TRBV19 and TRBJ1-5, with a tentative D call TRBD1 (6 bases). Per germline, CDR1 LNHDA and CDR2 SQIVND (reference sequence). V shed 3 bases and J shed 5 bases, with 11 bases lying between them. The CDR3 runs to 14 residues. In nucleotides, the CDR3 is TGTGCCAGTAGTATTGTTTGGGGGCATCAGCCCCAGCATTTT. It specifies CASSIVWGHQPQHF.

This clone was seen a single time. The rearrangement joins TRBV7-8 to TRBJ1-5; D may be TRBD1 (6 bases). Germline-derived CDR1 and CDR2 are SGHVS and FQNEAQ. The CDR3 spans 16 residues. The germline V and J ends were trimmed by 1 base and 1 base, with 11 bases remaining between them. The CDR3 DNA sequence: TGTGCCAGCAGCTTAGGTTCAGGGGTGAGCAATCAGCCCCAGCATTTT. It translates to CASSLGSGVSNQPQHF. Using reference TRBV7-8 and TRBJ1-5 for the parts outside the CDR3, the full variable domain is GAGVSQSPRYKVAKRGQDVALRCDPISGHVSLFWYQQALGQGPEFLTYFQNEAQLDKSGLPSDRFFAERPEGSVSTLKIQRTQQEDSAVYLCASSLGSGVSNQPQHFGDGTRLSIL.

V gene TRBV27 combines with J gene TRBJ1-4, with D possibly matching TRBD1 (5 bases). This CDR3 comprises 14 residues. V was trimmed by 0 bases and J by 6 bases, leaving 8 bases between them. Germline CDR1 is MNHEY and CDR2 is SMNVEV (reference sequence). This CDR3 is CASSLSPGDEKLFF. The DNA of the CDR3 is TGTGCCAGCAGTTTATCTCCGGGGGATGAAAAACTGTTTTTT.

The V and J genes are TRBV28 and TRBJ2-7, with 9 bases identical to TRBD1. The CDR3 runs 15 residues. The V gene end was trimmed by 3 bases and the J gene end by 1 base; junction bases not matched to a gene: 4. Per the germline V gene, CDR1 is MDHEN and CDR2 is SYDVKM. The CDR3 sequence: CASSLAGQGSYEQYF. The CDR3 nucleotides are TGTGCCAGCAGTTTGGCCGGACAGGGGTCCTACGAGCAGTACTTC. The entire variable domain, with the rest obtained from reference TRBV28 and TRBJ2-7, is as follows: DVKVTQSSRYLVKRTGEKVFLECVQDMDHENMFWYRQDPGLGLRLIYFSYDVKMKEKGDIPEGYSVSREKKERFSLILESASTNQTSMYLCASSLAGQGSYEQYFGPGTRLTVT.

This sequence joins TRBV9 and TRBJ2-1, with no clear D. Germline CDR1 reads SGDLS; CDR2 reads YYNGEE. The length of the CDR3 is 13 residues. The V end lost 0 bases, the J end lost 8 bases, and 9 bases lay between the germline ends. In DNA form, the CDR3 reads TGTGCCAGCAGCGTAGATCCGGCGGATGAGCAGTTCTTC. Its protein is CASSVDPADEQFF.

The V call is TRBV7-2, the J call TRBJ2-7; 9 bases align to TRBD2. Germline V lookup: CDR1 SGHTA, CDR2 FQGNSA. V dropped 5 bases and J dropped 0; count of bases not matched to a gene: 8. CDR3 size: 16 residues. Here the CDR3 reads CASSPISGGYSYEQYF. Here the CDR3 DNA reads TGTGCCAGCAGCCCGATTAGCGGGGGATACTCCTACGAGCAGTACTTC.

J is TRBJ2-3 and V is TRBV6-6, with TRBD2 identical over 9 bases. CDR1 is MNHNY and CDR2 is SVGAGI in the germline V gene (reference sequence). This CDR3 has 16 amino acids. V lost 7 bases and J lost 4; bases outside the gene matches: 12. CDR3 sequence: CASTPLGAGGADTQYF. The CDR3 region has the DNA TGTGCCAGCACCCCACTAGGAGCGGGGGGCGCAGATACGCAGTATTTT.

The DNA of the CDR3 is TGTGCCAGCAGCACCTCCGACAGGGGAGTGTACAATGAGCAGTTCTTC. Residues: CASSTSDRGVYNEQFF. The chain links TRBV11-3 to TRBJ2-1, with 8 bases fitting TRBD1. V gave up 5 bases and J gave up 4 bases; unmatched junction bases: 10. The CDR3 has 16 residues. Germline values: CDR1 SGHNT, CDR2 YENEEA.

This clone was seen a few times. The CDR3 coding sequence is TGCAGCGCCTCCGAAGCTTTCTTT. It specifies CSASEAFF. The chain couples TRBV29-1 to TRBJ1-1; D remains unclear. Trimming took off 7 bases at V and 8 bases at J, with 5 bases between the two ends. The CDR3 totals 8 residues. From germline, CDR1 is SQVTM and CDR2 ANQGSEA.

The chain employs TRBV10-2 and TRBJ1-1; weak D call: TRBD1 (6 bases). Per germline, CDR1 WSHSY and CDR2 SAAADI. The germline V and J ends were trimmed by 6 bases and 1 base, with 12 bases remaining between them. The CDR3 is 14 amino acids. The CDR3 sequence is CASSAQGRNTEAFF. Here the CDR3 DNA reads TGCGCCAGCAGCGCACAGGGACGGAACACTGAAGCTTTCTTT.

Details on this clone: The junction shows a germline mismatch at one end, possibly a read error. CDR3 loop: CASSLDRVGAFF. CDR3 bases: TGTGCCAGCAGCCTAGACAGGGTGGGAGCTTTCTTT. V is TRBV5-1 and J is TRBJ1-1; TRBD1 matches at 7 bases. The germline gives CDR1 SGHRS, CDR2 YFSETQ. The CDR3 covers 12 residues.

The chain combines TRBV2 with TRBJ1-1; TRBD1 matches at 7 bases. The CDR3 runs 14 residues. Germline V gene lookup returns CDR1 SNHLY and CDR2 FYNNEI. Losses at the gene ends were 5 bases for V and 4 bases for J; bases not matched to a gene: 7. CDR3 sequence reads: CASSTLSGGTEAFF. In nucleotides, the CDR3 is TGTGCCAGCAGTACCCTGTCAGGGGGCACTGAAGCTTTCTTT. Based on the CDR3 plus reference TRBV2 and TRBJ1-1, the full variable domain is EPEVTQTPSHQVTQMGQEVILRCVPISNHLYFYWYRQILGQKVEFLVSFYNNEISEKSEIFDDQFSVERPDGSNFTLKIRSTKLEDSAMYFCASSTLSGGTEAFFGQGTRLTVV.

The chain combines TRBV27 with TRBJ1-2; possible D gene TRBD1, 6 bases. This CDR3 has 15 amino acids. Looked up from germline, CDR1 is MNHEY and CDR2 is SMNVEV (reference sequence). Trimming stripped 7 bases from V and 0 bases from J, with 15 bases between. The CDR3 sequence: CASKADSQANYGYTF. Written as DNA, the CDR3 is TGTGCCAGCAAGGCGGACAGCCAAGCTAACTATGGCTACACCTTC.

The V and J genes are TRBV5-4 and TRBJ1-4; D might be TRBD1 (6 bases). Germline CDR1 reads SGHNT; CDR2 reads YYREEE (reference sequence). V was clipped by 1 base and J by 6 bases, with 10 bases between them. The CDR3 is 14 amino acids. In DNA form, the CDR3 reads TGTGCCAGCAGCTTGCAGGGGCAGTATGAAAAACTGTTTTTT. Its protein is CASSLQGQYEKLFF.

J is TRBJ2-7 and V is TRBV27, with 12 nucleotides matching TRBD2. Per the germline V gene, CDR1 is MNHEY and CDR2 is SMNVEV (reference sequence). CDR3 length: 17 residues. Trimming cost V 3 bases and J 1 base; bases outside gene matches: 7. The CDR3 DNA reads as TGTGCCAGCAGTTTGTCCCTAGCGGGGGGGGTATCCTACGAGCAGTACTTC. Amino acid sequence: CASSLSLAGGVSYEQYF.

V is TRBV14 and J is TRBJ2-1; 7 bases agree with TRBD1. V lost 1 base and J lost 3; bases outside the gene matches: 12. The CDR3 totals 18 residues. Germline V gene sequence: CDR1 SGHDN, CDR2 FVKESK. The CDR3 sequence is CASSQVHGRDSDYNEQFF. The CDR3 DNA follows: TGTGCCAGCAGCCAAGTGCACGGCCGGGACAGCGACTACAATGAGCAGTTCTTC. Looking up the rest from reference TRBV14 and TRBJ2-1 gives the full variable domain: EAGVTQFPSHSVIEKGQTVTLRCDPISGHDNLYWYRRVMGKEIKFLLHFVKESKQDESGMPNNRFLAERTGGTYSTLKVQPAELEDSGVYFCASSQVHGRDSDYNEQFFGPGTRLTVL.

The chain uses TRBV4-1 and TRBJ2-7; 8 bases match TRBD2. The germline V gene has CDR1 MGHRA and CDR2 YSYEKL. After removal of 0 bases from V and 3 bases from J, the junction contained 4 bases not matched to a gene. The CDR3 runs 15 residues. DNA for the CDR3: TGCGCCAGCAGCCAAGAGCGCGGGACTAGCTACGAGCAGTACTTC. Its translation is CASSQERGTSYEQYF.